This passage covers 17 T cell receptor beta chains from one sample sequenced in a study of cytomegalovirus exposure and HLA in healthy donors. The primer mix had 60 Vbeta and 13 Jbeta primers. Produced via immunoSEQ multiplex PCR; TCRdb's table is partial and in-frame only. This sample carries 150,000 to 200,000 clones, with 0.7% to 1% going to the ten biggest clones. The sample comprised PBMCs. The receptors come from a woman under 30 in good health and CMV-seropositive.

The chain's CDR3 is CASSFFGPGAQYF. The CDR3 DNA sequence: TGTGCCAGCAGCTTTTTCGGACCAGGGGCCCAGTACTTC. The chain carries TRBV7-3 and TRBJ2-5; a possible D gene is TRBD1 (6 bases). Germline CDR1 SGHTA, CDR2 FQGTGA. The CDR3 is made up of 13 amino acids. Trimming pared 3 bases from V and 9 bases from J, leaving 14 bases between.

CDR3 protein: CASSLIWGQEGYTF. In DNA, the CDR3 is TGTGCCAGCAGTTTGATCTGGGGGCAGGAGGGCTACACCTTC. The chain is built from TRBV28 and TRBJ1-2; D is possibly TRBD1 (6 bases). The CDR3 runs to 14 residues. V dropped 3 bases and J dropped 8 bases, with 16 bases sitting between them. Per the germline V gene, CDR1 is MDHEN and CDR2 is SYDVKM.

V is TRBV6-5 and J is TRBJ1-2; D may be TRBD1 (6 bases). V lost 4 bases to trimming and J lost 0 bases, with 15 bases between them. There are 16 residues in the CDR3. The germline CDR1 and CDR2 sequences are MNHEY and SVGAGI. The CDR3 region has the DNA TGTGCCAGCAGTTGGGACCAGGGGCCAGCTAACTATGGCTACACCTTC. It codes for CASSWDQGPANYGYTF.

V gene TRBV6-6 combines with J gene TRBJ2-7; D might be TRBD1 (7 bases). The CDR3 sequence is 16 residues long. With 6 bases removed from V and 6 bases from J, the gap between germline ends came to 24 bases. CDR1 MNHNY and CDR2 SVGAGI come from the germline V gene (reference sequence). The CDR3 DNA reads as TGTGCCAGCAGCCGAAGGACAGGCGGGACCGTAAGCGAGCAGTACTTC. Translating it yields CASSRRTGGTVSEQYF.

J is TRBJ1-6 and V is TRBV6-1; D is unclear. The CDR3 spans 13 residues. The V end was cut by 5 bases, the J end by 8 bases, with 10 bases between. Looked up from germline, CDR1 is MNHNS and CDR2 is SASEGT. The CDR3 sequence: CASSLGRDSPLHF. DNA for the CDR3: TGTGCCAGCAGTTTAGGGCGGGATTCACCCCTCCACTTT.

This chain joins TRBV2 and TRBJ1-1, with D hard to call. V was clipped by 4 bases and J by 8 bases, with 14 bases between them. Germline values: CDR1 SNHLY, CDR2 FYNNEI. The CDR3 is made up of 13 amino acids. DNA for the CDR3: TGTGCCAGCAGTGCCCTGGGTCGGAGGGAAGCTTTCTTT. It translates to CASSALGRREAFF.

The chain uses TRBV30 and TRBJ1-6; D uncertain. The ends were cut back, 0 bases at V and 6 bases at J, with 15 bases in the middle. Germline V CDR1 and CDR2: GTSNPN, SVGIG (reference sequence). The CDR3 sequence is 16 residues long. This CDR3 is CAWSVRGRRGNSPLHF. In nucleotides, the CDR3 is TGTGCCTGGAGTGTACGTGGTCGGCGGGGTAATTCACCCCTCCACTTT.

CDR3 loop: CASSIRLAGTDTQYF. The CDR3 DNA follows: TGTGCCAGCAGTATACGACTAGCGGGCACAGATACGCAGTATTTT. V gene TRBV27 combines with J gene TRBJ2-3, with 9 bases aligning to TRBD2. The CDR3 has 15 amino acids. V lost 5 bases and J lost 1; bases outside the gene matches: 4. Germline CDR1 is MNHEY and CDR2 is SMNVEV (reference sequence).

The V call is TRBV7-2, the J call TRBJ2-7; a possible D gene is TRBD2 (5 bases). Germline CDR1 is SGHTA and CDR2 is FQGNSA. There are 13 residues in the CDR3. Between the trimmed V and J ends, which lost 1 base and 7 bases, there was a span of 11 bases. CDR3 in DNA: TGTGCCAGCAGCTTAGGACCCCAGCGGGAGCAGTACTTC. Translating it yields CASSLGPQREQYF.

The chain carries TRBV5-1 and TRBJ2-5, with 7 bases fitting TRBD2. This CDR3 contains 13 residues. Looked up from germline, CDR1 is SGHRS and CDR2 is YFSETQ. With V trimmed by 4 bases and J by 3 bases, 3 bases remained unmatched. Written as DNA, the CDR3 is TGCGCCAGCAGCCCAGGGAGGGAAGAGACCCAGTACTTC. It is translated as CASSPGREETQYF.

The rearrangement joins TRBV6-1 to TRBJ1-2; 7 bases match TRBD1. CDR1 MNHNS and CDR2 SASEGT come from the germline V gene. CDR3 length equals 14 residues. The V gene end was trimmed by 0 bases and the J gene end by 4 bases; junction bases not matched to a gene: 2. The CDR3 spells CASSEAGGGYGYTF. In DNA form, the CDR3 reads TGTGCCAGCAGTGAAGCAGGGGGCGGCTATGGCTACACCTTC.

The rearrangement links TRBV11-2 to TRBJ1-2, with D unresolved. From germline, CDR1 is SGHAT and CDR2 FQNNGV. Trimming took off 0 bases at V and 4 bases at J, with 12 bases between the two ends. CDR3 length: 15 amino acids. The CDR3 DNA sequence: TGTGCCAGCAGCTTAGATGGGAGGGCGATCTATGGCTACACCTTC. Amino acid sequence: CASSLDGRAIYGYTF.

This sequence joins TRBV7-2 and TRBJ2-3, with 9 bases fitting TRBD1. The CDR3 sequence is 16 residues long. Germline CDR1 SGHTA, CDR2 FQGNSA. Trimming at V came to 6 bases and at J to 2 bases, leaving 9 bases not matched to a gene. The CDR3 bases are TGTGCCAGCAGTTTCTTGGGGACAGGGAACACAGATACGCAGTATTTT. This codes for CASSFLGTGNTDTQYF.

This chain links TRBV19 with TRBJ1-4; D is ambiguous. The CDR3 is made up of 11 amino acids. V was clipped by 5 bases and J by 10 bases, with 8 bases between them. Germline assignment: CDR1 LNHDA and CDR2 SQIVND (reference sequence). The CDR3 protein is CASSRRGKLFF. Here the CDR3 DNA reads TGTGCCAGTAGTCGACGCGGAAAACTGTTTTTT.

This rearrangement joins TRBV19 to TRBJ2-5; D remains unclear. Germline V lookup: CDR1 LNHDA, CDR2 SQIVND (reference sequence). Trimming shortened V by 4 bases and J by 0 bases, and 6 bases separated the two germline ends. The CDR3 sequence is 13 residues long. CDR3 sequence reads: CASSTLDQETQYF. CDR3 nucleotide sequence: TGTGCCAGTAGTACCCTTGACCAAGAGACCCAGTACTTC.

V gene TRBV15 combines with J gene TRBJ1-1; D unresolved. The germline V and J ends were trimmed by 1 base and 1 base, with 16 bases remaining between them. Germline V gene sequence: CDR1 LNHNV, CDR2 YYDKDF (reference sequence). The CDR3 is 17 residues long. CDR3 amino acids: CATSRGRFQSGNTEAFF. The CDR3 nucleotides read TGTGCCACCAGCAGAGGCCGGTTCCAATCAGGGAACACTGAAGCTTTCTTT.

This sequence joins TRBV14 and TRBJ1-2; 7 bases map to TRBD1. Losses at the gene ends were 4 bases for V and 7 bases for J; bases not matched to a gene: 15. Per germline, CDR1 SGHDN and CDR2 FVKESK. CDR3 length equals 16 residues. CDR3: CASSPISTGRLGGYTF. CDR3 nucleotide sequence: TGTGCCAGCAGCCCAATATCGACAGGGAGATTAGGTGGCTACACCTTC.